This T cell receptor (beta chain) was recovered during a study of blood T cell repertoires in COVID-19 (dated by TCRdb to the early 2020s). About the investigation overall: Samples from collaborators originated in the United States, Italy and Spain and spanned both the acute and convalescent phases of COVID-19. The prospective study material was composed of cDNA or gDNA derived from T cells, B-cell-depleted T cells, or PBMCs. Subjects who had been exposed to COVID-19, were actively infected with it, or had recovered from it provided the deeply sampled blood TCRbeta repertoires that made up the dataset. A freely available public database, intended as a resource for researchers studying the immune response to SARS-CoV-2, is where the repertoires were released. The samples were drawn from two sources: the first 160 participants of the ongoing ImmuneRACE study, and over 950 subjects contributed by 6 global collaborators. A de-identified subject ID, COVID-19 status, age in years and sex were almost always included in the sample metadata. HLA class I and class II types, where available, came from metadata supplied by the sample provider rather than from assay-based typing. General findings and caveats noted by the study authors: Clinical and demographic metadata were provided uncurated, with the amount varying by source and participant.

Each collaborating institution followed its own protocols to collect whole blood in K2EDTA tubes. Collaborator samples were shipped for TCRbeta analysis as frozen whole blood, isolated PBMCs, or DNA extracted from either sample type. The CDR3 measures 14 amino acids from cysteine to phenylalanine. The only DNA kept is the CDR3, 42 bases in frame from the first base. Clipping removes 5 bases from V and 3 bases from J, with 4 as the unmatched junction base count. Taken from the germline V gene (reference sequence), the CDR1 and CDR2 loops are SGHAT and FQDESV. Remarks on this clone: No antigen is known for it. The input lacks base qualities; no much larger clone sits a single base away.

The immunoSEQ Assay, a bias-controlled multiplex PCR, was used to amplify TCRbeta CDR3 regions from genomic DNA. The source study handled its data this way. The number of nucleated cells in each sample was estimated from the amplification of reference gene primers within the assay. To quantify the absolute abundance of each unique TCRbeta CDR3 rearrangement, sequence reads were collapsed and filtered. For each sample, productive Simpson clonality was calculated as the square root of Simpson's diversity index over productive rearrangements. TCRdb provides this immuneACCESS table in a form limited to in-frame rearrangements. Some clones are lacking; in checked studies, under half of them reflect an unresolved V gene, and why the rest are absent is not known. That table furnishes V, J and clone size, whereas the DNA furnished D and trimming. The sample profile shows 150,000 to 200,000 clones; about nine tenths of them were found once. Approximately 6.7% of the sample is held by the ten biggest clonotypes.

This chain joins TRBV11-1 to TRBJ1-1, with 9 junctional bases fitting TRBD1. This receptor was obtained from a man aged 35-49 years with acute or convalescent COVID-19. Sequencing was carried out using peripheral blood. At the DNA level, the sequence is TGTGCCAGCAGCATCCGACAGGGGGACACTGAAGCTTTCTTT. Protein translation: CASSIRQGDTEAFF.